The rows below give T cell receptor beta chains drawn from one sample of a study of PD-1 blockade in classical Hodgkin lymphoma. Clones were sequenced by immunoSEQ multiplex PCR, and TCRdb holds only the in-frame ones, with some missing. The sample has about 97,000 clones, roughly 88% seen once. The input for sequencing was peripheral blood mononuclear cells (PBMCs), taken at baseline. These receptors were obtained from a human donor with classical Hodgkin lymphoma. Each CDR3 is given without its conserved first and last residue. Fields, in order: clone size, V gene, CDR3 length, J gene, CDR3 protein. A row's size may be missing; if present it is once, few, many or a size class.

size: .; V: TRBV14; length: 11; J: TRBJ2-7; CDR3: ASSQDHSYEQY
size: .; V: TRBV10-3; length: 11; J: TRBJ2-3; CDR3: AILGQGEDTQY
size: .; V: TRBV30; length: 13; J: TRBJ1-5; CDR3: AWSPGQGRNQPQH
size: .; V: TRBV5-1; length: 13; J: TRBJ2-7; CDR3: ASSLVSGPSYEQY
size: .; V: TRBV12-5; length: 12; J: TRBJ2-7; CDR3: ASGSGTGFYEQY
size: .; V: TRBV2; length: 13; J: TRBJ2-5; CDR3: ASSGTSGSQETQY
size: medium-sized; V: TRBV19; length: 13; J: TRBJ2-7; CDR3: ASSIRTGGSYEQY
size: .; V: TRBV10-2; length: 11; J: TRBJ2-7; CDR3: ASGVTGSYEQY
size: .; V: TRBV2; length: 12; J: TRBJ2-5; CDR3: ASRASGSSETQY
size: once; V: TRBV10-1; length: 11; J: TRBJ2-7; CDR3: ASGELNSDEQY
size: .; V: TRBV5-1; length: 14; J: TRBJ1-1; CDR3: ASSVAGTGVNTEAF
size: .; V: TRBV5-4; length: 16; J: TRBJ2-3; CDR3: ASSPWTSGRDSTDTQY
size: .; V: TRBV5-6; length: 15; J: TRBJ2-1; CDR3: ASSPGWGTPIYNEQF
size: .; V: TRBV6-1; length: 15; J: TRBJ1-5; CDR3: ASSEALLGASNQPQH
size: .; V: TRBV5-1; length: 13; J: TRBJ2-1; CDR3: ASSLEGRVYNEQF
size: .; V: TRBV5-4; length: 11; J: TRBJ2-7; CDR3: ASSAGQGYEQY